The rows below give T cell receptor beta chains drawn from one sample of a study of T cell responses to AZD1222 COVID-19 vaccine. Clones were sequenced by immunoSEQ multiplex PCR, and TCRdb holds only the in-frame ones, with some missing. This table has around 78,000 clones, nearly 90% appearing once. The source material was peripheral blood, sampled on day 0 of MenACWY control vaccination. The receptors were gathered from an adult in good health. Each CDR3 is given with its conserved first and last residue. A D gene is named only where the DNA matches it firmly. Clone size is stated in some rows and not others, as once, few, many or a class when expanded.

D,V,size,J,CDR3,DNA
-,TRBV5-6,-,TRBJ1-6,CASSLDRQRNSPLHF,TGTGCCAGCAGCTTGGACCGACAGCGTAATTCACCCCTCCACTTT
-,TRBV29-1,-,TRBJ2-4,CSVDVGQTIQYF,TGCAGCGTTGATGTCGGACAGACCATTCAGTACTTC
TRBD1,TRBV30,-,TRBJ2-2,CAWSGTGNTGELFF,TGTGCCTGGAGCGGGACAGGCAACACCGGGGAGCTGTTTTTT
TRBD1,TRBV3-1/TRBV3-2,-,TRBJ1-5,CASSPSTGGNQPQHF,TGTGCCAGCAGCCCCTCGACAGGGGGGAATCAGCCCCAGCATTTT
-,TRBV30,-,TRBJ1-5,CAWSVPGDVQPQHF,TGTGCCTGGAGTGTACCCGGGGACGTCCAGCCCCAGCATTTT
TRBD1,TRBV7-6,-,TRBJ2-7,CASSLSTGGPYEQYF,TGTGCCAGCAGCTTAAGCACAGGGGGCCCCTACGAGCAGTACTTC
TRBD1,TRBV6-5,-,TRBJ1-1,CASRPGQGIYEAFF,TGTGCCAGCAGGCCGGGACAGGGGATCTATGAAGCTTTCTTT
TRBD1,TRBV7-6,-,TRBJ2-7,CASSSGQGPNYEQYF,TGTGCCAGCAGCTCGGGACAGGGGCCCAACTACGAGCAGTACTTC
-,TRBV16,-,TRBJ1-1,CASSPRGDMNTEAFF,TGTGCCAGCAGCCCGAGGGGGGACATGAACACTGAAGCTTTCTTT
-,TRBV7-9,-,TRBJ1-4,CASSLGSTNEKLFF,TGTGCCAGCAGCCTAGGGTCAACTAATGAAAAACTGTTTTTT
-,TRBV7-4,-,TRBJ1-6,CASSYYVFRTGRSPLHF,TGTGCCAGCAGCTATTACGTATTTCGGACGGGGAGATCACCCCTCCACTTT
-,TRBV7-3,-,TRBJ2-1,CASSLRATGNEQFF,TGTGCCAGCAGCTTAAGGGCCACCGGCAATGAGCAGTTCTTC
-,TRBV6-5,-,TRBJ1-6,CASSYSGVSPLHF,TGTGCCAGCAGTTACTCGGGGGTTTCACCCCTCCACTTT
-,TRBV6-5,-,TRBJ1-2,CASSYSMGVLNYGYTF,TGTGCCAGCAGTTACTCGATGGGGGTGCTAAACTATGGCTACACCTTC
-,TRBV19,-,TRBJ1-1,CASSMNVVNTEAFF,TGTGCCAGTAGTATGAATGTCGTGAACACTGAAGCTTTCTTT
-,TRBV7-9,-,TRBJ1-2,CASSLGGAGEGGYTF,TGTGCCAGCAGCTTAGGTGGTGCAGGGGAGGGTGGCTACACCTTC
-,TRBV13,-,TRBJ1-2,CASSSGEIYGYTF,TGTGCCAGCAGTTCAGGGGAAATCTATGGCTACACCTTC
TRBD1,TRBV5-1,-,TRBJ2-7,CASSRSPGQAYEQYF,TGCGCCAGCAGCCGTAGTCCGGGACAGGCGTACGAGCAGTACTTC
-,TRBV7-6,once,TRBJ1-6,CASSLAGYNSPLHF,TGTGCCAGCAGCTTAGCTGGGTATAATTCACCCCTCCACTTT
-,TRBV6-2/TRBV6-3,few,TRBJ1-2,CASSPSNYGYTF,TGTGCCAGCAGTCCCTCCAACTATGGCTACACCTTC
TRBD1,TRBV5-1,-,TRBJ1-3,CASSLEGQGNTIYF,TGCGCCAGCAGCTTGGAGGGACAGGGAAACACCATATATTTT
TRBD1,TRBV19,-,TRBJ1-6,CATGTGGYSPLHF,TGTGCCACCGGGACAGGGGGATATTCACCCCTCCACTTT
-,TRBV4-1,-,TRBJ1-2,CASSQDLGANYGYTF,TGCGCCAGCAGCCAAGATTTGGGTGCTAACTATGGCTACACCTTC
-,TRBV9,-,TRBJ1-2,CASSVAAHYGYTF,TGTGCCAGCAGCGTGGCTGCCCACTATGGCTACACCTTC
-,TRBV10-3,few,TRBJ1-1,CAIRPDRNTEAFF,TGTGCCATCAGGCCAGACAGGAACACTGAAGCTTTCTTT
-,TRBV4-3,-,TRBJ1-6,CASSQDIQGGSPLHF,TGCGCCAGCAGCCAAGATATACAAGGAGGTTCACCCCTCCACTTT
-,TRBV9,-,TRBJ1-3,CASRAGISGNTIYF,TGTGCCAGCAGAGCAGGGATCTCTGGAAACACCATATATTTT
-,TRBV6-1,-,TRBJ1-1,CASSGGGTGARNTEAFF,TGTGCCAGCAGTGGAGGGGGTACGGGGGCCCGCAACACTGAAGCTTTCTTT
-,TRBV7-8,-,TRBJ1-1,CASSLAGGTTEAFF,TGTGCCAGCAGCTTAGCGGGGGGAACCACTGAAGCTTTCTTT
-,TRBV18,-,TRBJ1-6,CASSPGGDFGSYNSPLHF,TGTGCCAGCTCACCTGGAGGAGATTTTGGGTCCTATAATTCACCCCTCCACTTT